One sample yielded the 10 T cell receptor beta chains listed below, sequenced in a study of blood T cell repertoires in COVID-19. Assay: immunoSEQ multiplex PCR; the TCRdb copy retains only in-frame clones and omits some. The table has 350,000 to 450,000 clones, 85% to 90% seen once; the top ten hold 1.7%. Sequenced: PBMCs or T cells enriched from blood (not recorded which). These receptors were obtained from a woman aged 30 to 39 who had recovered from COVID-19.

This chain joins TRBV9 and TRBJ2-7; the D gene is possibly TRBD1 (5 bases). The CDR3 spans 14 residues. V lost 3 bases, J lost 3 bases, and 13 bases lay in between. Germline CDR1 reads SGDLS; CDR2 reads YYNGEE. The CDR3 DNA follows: TGTGCCAGCAGCGCTAGACAGAACGTCTACGAGCAGTACTTC. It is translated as CASSARQNVYEQYF.

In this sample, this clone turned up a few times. CDR3: CAWRFLGTSYGGGYTF. CDR3 sequence (DNA): TGTGCCTGGAGGTTTCTAGGGACATCTTACGGTGGAGGCTACACCTTC. The rearrangement uses TRBV30 and TRBJ1-2; tentatively, D is TRBD1 (6 bases). Germline V gene sequence: CDR1 GTSNPN, CDR2 SVGIG (reference sequence). V was pared by 3 bases and J by 8 bases, with 25 bases between. The CDR3 length is 16 residues.

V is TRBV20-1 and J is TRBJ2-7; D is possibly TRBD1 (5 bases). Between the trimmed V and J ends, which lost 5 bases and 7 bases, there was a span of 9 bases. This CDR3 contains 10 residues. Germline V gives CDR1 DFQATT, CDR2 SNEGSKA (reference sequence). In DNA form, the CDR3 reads TGCAGTGCTCAACCAGGGGAGCAGTACTTC. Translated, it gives CSAQPGEQYF.

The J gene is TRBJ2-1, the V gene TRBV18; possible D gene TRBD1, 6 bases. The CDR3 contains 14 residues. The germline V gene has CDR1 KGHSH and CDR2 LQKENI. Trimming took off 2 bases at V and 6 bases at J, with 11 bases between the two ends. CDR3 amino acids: CASSPGAGVNEQFF. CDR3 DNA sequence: TGTGCCAGCTCACCAGGGGCAGGGGTCAATGAGCAGTTCTTC.

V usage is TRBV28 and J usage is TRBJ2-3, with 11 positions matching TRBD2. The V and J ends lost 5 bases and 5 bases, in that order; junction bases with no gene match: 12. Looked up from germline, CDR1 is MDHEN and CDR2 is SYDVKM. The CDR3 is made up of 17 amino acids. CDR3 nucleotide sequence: TGTGCCAGCAGTCTATTAGCGGGAGGGCATCGGAAAGATACGCAGTATTTT. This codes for CASSLLAGGHRKDTQYF.

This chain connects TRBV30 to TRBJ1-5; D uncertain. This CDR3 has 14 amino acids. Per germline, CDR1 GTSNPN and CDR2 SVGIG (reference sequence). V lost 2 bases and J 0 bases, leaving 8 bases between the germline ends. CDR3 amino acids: CAWSRLNSNQPQHF. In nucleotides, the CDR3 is TGTGCCTGGAGTCGACTGAATAGCAATCAGCCCCAGCATTTT. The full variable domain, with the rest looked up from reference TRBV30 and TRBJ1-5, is SQTIHQWPATLVQPVGSPLSLECTVEGTSNPNLYWYRQAAGRGLQLLFYSVGIGQISSEVPQNLSASRPQDRQFILSSKKLLLSDSGFYLCAWSRLNSNQPQHFGDGTRLSIL.

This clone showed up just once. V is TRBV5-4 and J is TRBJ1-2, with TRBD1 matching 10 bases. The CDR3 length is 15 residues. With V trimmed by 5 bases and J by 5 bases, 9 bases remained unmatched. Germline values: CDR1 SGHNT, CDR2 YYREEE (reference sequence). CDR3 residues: CASSPGQGNLYGYTF. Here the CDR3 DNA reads TGTGCCAGCAGTCCGGGACAGGGGAATCTATATGGCTACACCTTC.

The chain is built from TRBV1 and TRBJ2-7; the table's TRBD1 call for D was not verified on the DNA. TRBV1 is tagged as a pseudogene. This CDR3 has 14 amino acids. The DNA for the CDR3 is TGCACCAGCACGCCGGGACAGCATAACTACGAGCAGTACTTC. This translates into CTSTPGQHNYEQYF.

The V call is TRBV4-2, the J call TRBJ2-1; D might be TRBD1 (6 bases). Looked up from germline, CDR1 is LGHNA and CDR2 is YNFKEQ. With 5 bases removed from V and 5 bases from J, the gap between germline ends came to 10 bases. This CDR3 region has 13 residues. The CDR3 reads CASSRQVDNEQFF. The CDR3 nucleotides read TGTGCCAGCAGCAGACAGGTTGACAATGAGCAGTTCTTC.

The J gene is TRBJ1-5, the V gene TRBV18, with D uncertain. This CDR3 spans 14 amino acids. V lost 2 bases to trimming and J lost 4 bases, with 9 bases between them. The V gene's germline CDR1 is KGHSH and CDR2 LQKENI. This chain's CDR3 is CASSPEAYNQPQHF. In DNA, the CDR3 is TGTGCCAGCTCACCAGAGGCATATAATCAGCCCCAGCATTTT.